Detailed here is one T cell receptor beta chain. Its recognized antigen is unknown. No much larger clone exists at a distance of one base, and base qualities are not known. This sample was taken from a study of a mutant IDH1 vaccine in newly diagnosed glioma (dated by TCRdb to about 2021). About the investigation overall: Patients received eight vaccinations in weeks 1, 3, 5, 7, 11, 15, 19 and 23, corresponding to visits V03 through V10. For exploratory analyses, longitudinal TCRB deep sequencing was carried out in more than 20 treated patients wherever samples were available. Prior to enrollment, standard therapy consisting of radiotherapy alone, temozolomide alone, or radiochemotherapy with temozolomide had been administered to patients, with the combination being received by most patients. Peripheral blood samples were drawn at six visits, namely V03 (baseline), V05, V07, V10, V12 and V13. The roughly 32 treated patients were approximately 62% male and roughly 38% female, with a mean age of about 38 years. Vaccination began 4-6 weeks after radiotherapy alone, or alongside temozolomide cycles in the chemotherapy-containing groups.

The germline V gene (reference sequence) gives CDR1 as MNHEY and CDR2 as SMNVEV. The CDR3 runs 17 amino acids, cysteine and phenylalanine included. Of the read, only the CDR3 DNA is kept; its 51 bases are in frame from base 1. Trimming accounts for 6 bases at V and 9 bases at J, while the number of junction bases matched to no gene is 14. Explained via the paper, the time point label denotes: week 5, during vaccination. Every vaccine dose consisted of 300 ug of a 20-mer mutant IDH1 peptide in Montanide, administered subcutaneously together with topical imiquimod. The donors had newly diagnosed IDH1-mutant astrocytomas of WHO grade 3 or 4 that showed loss of nuclear ATRX. The samples were drawn from NOA16, a multicentre, single-arm, open-label phase I trial in Germany that tested a mutant IDH1 peptide vaccine in humans for the first time. Genomic DNA for TCRB sequencing was isolated from EDTA blood with the DNeasy Blood and Tissue Kit.

Libraries were made using the immunoSEQ multiplex PCR assay. Rearranged TCR beta chain sequences were amplified using the hsTCRB Kit according to the manufacturer's protocol. TCRB libraries were sequenced on an Illumina MiSeq. Per the original workflow: The proprietary platform of the kit vendor was used for demultiplexing, trimming and gene mapping. TCRdb limited this immuneACCESS table to in-frame rearrangements with V and J called. A share of clones is missing; checked studies link under half to unresolved V genes, and the rest is unexplained. D and trimming were read from the DNA, whereas the V and J calls and clone size are those reported in that table. The sample table contains nearly 30,000 clones; only one count was recorded for 87% of them. The biggest ten clones account for 3% to 4% of the sample. Broader findings and caveats from the paper: Changes in the top peripheral T cell clonotypes picked up by TCRB sequencing did not appear to be linked to pseudoprogression. The authors noted that analyses of patient blood samples could not be reproduced because of sample limitations. Across multiple MHC alleles, vaccine-induced immune responses were seen in 93.3% of patients. Availability determined which PBMC samples were chosen for TCRB deep sequencing.

The V gene is TRBV27 and the J gene is TRBJ2-1; 13 central nucleotides agree with TRBD2. This clonotype was sampled from a woman aged 40-49 years with glioma. Some clones in this sample may be carry-over from other donors' samples. The source material was peripheral blood mononuclear cells (PBMCs), sampled from a glioma patient whose treatment included an IDH1 peptide vaccine. The DNA reads TGTGCCAGCAGATCACTAGCGGGGGGGCAGAGGCGGGGTGAGCAGTTCTTC. This yields the protein CASRSLAGGQRRGEQFF.